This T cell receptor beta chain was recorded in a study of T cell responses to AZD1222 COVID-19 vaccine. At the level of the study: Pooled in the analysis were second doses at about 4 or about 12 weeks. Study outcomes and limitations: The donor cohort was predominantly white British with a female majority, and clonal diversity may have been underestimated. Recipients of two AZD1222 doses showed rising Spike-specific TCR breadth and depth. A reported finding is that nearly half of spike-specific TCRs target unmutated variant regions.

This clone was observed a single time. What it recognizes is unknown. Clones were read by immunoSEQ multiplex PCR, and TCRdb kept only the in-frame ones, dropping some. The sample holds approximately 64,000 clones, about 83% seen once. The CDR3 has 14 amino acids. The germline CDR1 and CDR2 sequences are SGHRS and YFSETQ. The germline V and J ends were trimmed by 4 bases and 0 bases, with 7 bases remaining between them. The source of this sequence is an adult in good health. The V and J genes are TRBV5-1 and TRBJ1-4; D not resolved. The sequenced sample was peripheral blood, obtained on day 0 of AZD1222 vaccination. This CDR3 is CASSRETTNEKLFF. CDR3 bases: TGCGCCAGCAGCCGCGAAACAACTAATGAAAAACTGTTTTTT. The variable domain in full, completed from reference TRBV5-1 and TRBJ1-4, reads KAGVTQTPRYLIKTRGQQVTLSCSPISGHRSVSWYQQTPGQGLQFLFEYFSETQRNKGNFPGRFSGRQFSNSRSEMNVSTLELGDSALYLCASSRETTNEKLFFGSGTQLSVL.